This section outlines one T cell receptor (beta chain) sequence together with its context. As yet, its antigen is unknown. immunoSEQ v3.0 was run at survey level. TCRdb keeps only in-frame clones here, not all; method: immunoSEQ multiplex PCR. The sample includes about 30,000 clones, approximately 88% of them seen just once. The CDR3 has 15 residues. Germline V gene data show CDR1 as SNHLY and CDR2 as FYNNEI. Trimming took 6 bases from V and 3 from J, leaving 15 bases between them. This specimen comes from a study of long-term antiretroviral therapy in people with HIV. DNA was extracted from 1-10 million thawed cryopreserved PBMC. Study-wide results and caveats: Despite increasing after ART, diversity remained lower than that of transplant donor controls. Investigators report no available data on ART adherence, viral resistance or therapy changes.

The chain joins TRBV2 to TRBJ2-1; D possibly corresponds to TRBD1 (6 bases). The clonotype was recovered from a young woman with HIV. Sequences were derived from unsorted PBMCs, sampled 0.5 years after starting antiretroviral therapy. The CDR3 spells CASSQDSTRYNEQFF. The CDR3 DNA sequence: TGTGCCAGCAGCCAGGACAGTACGCGCTACAATGAGCAGTTCTTC.